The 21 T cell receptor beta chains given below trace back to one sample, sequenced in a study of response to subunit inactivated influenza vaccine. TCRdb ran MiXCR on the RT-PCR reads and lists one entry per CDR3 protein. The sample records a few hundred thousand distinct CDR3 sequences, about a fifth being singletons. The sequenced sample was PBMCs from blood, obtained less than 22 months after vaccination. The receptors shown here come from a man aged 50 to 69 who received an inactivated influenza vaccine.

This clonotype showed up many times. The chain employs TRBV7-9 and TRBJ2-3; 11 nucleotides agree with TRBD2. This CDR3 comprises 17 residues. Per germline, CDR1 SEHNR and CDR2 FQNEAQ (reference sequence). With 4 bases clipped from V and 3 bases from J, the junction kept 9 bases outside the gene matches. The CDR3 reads CASSSWTSGRLTDTQYF. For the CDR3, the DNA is TGTGCCAGCAGCTCTTGGACTAGCGGGCGACTGACAGATACGCAGTATTTT.

The CDR3 coding sequence is TGCAGCGTGGAACGGGGGGACCTAAGGTCGCAGTATTTT. It encodes CSVERGDLRSQYF. This chain links TRBV29-1 with TRBJ2-3; 7 nucleotides agree with TRBD2. Germline CDR1 is SQVTM and CDR2 is ANQGSEA. Trimming took 6 bases from V and 10 from J; bases not matched to a gene: 13. CDR3 length: 13 amino acids.

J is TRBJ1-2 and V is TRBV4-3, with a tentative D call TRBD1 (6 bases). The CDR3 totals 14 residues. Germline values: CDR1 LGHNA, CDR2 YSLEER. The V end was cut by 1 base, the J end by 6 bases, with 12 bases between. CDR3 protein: CASSQARGLHGYTF. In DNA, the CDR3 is TGCGCCAGCAGCCAAGCCAGGGGACTCCATGGCTACACCTTC.

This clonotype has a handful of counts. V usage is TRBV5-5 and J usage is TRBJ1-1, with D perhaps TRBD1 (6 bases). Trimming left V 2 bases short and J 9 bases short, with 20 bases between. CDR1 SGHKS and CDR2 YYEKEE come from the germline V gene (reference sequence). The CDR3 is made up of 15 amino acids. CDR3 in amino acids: CASSLSGQLKPQAFF. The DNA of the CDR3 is TGTGCCAGCAGCTTATCTGGACAGCTTAAGCCTCAAGCTTTCTTT.

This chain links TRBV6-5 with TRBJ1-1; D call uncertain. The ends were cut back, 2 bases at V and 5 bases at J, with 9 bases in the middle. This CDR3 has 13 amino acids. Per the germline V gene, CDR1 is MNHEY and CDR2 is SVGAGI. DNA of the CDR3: TGTGCCAGCAGTTACATAGTGGGGACTGAAGCTTTCTTT. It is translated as CASSYIVGTEAFF.

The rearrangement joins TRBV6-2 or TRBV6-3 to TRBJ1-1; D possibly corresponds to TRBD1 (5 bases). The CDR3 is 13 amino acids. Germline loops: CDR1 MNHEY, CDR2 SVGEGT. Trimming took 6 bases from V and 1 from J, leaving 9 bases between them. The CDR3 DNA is TGTGCCAGCAGGCAACAGGCGAACACTGAAGCTTTCTTT. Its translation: CASRQQANTEAFF.

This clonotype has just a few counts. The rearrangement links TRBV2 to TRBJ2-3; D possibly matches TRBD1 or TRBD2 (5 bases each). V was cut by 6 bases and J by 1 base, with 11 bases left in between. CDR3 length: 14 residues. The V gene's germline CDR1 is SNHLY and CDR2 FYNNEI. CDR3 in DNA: TGTGCCAGCAGGAGGGGTATCCGCACAGATACGCAGTATTTT. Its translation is CASRRGIRTDTQYF.

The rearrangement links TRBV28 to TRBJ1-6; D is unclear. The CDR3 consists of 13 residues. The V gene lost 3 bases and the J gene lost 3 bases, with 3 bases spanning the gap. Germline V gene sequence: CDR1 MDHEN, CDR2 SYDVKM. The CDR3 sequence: CASSFRYNSPLHF. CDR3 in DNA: TGTGCCAGCAGTTTCCGCTATAATTCACCCCTCCACTTT.

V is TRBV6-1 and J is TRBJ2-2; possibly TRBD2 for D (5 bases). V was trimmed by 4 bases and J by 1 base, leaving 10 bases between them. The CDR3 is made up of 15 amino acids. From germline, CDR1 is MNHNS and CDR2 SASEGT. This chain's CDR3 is CASSVIRGNTGELFF. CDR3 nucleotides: TGTGCCAGCAGTGTTATTCGGGGGAACACCGGGGAGCTGTTTTTT.

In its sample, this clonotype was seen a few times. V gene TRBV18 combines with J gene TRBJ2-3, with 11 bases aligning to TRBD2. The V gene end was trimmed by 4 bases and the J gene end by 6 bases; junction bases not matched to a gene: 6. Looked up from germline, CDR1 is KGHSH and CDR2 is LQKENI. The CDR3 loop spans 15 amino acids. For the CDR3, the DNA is TGTGCCAGCTCACTTCTAGCGGGGGGTCAGGATACGCAGTATTTT. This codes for CASSLLAGGQDTQYF. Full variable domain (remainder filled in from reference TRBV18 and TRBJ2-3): NAGVMQNPRHLVRRRGQEARLRCSPMKGHSHVYWYRQLPEEGLKFMVYLQKENIIDESGMPKERFSAEFPKEGPSILRIQQVVRGDSAAYFCASSLLAGGQDTQYFGPGTRLTVL.

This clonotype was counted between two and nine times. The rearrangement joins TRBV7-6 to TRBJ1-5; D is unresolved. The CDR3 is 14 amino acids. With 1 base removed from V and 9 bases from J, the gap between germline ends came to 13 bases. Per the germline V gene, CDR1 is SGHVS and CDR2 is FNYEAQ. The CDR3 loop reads CASSLVGVTGPQHF. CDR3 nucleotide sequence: TGTGCCAGCAGCTTAGTTGGGGTTACTGGGCCCCAGCATTTT.

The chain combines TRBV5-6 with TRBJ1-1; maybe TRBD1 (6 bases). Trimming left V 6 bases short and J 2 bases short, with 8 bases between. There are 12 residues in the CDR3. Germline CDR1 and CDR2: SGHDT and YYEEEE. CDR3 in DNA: TGTGCCAGCAAGACAGGAAACACTGAAGCTTTCTTT. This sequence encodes CASKTGNTEAFF.

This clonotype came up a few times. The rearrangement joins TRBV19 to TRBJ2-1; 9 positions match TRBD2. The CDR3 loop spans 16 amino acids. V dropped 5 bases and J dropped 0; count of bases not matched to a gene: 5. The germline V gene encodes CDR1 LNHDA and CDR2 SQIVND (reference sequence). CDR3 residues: CASSGGLASSYNEQFF. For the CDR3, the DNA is TGTGCCAGTAGTGGGGGACTAGCAAGCTCCTACAATGAGCAGTTCTTC.

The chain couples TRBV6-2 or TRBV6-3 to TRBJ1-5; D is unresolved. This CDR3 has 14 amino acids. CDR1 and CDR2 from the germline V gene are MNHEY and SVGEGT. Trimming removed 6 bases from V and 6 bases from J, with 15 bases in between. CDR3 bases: TGTGCCAGCAGCCAGGACCCTCGCGTTCAGCCCCAGCATTTT. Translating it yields CASSQDPRVQPQHF.

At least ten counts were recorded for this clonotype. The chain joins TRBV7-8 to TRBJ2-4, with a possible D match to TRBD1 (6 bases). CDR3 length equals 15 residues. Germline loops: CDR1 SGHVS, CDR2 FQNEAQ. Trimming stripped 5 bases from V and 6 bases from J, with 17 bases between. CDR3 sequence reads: CASSPNRARGNIQYF. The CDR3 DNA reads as TGTGCCAGCAGCCCCAACAGGGCTAGGGGAAACATTCAGTACTTC.

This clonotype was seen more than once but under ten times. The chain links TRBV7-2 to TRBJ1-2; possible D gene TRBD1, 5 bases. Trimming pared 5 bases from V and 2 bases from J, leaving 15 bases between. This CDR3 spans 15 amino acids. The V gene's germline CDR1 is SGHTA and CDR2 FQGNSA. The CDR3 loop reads CASSPGVSPNYGYTF. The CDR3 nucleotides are TGTGCCAGCAGCCCGGGGGTGTCCCCCAACTATGGCTACACCTTC.

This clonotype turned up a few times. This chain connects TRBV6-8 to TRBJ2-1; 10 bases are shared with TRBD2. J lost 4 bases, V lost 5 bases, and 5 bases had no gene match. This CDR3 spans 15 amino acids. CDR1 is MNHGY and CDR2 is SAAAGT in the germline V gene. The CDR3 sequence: CASSAGTSAYNEQFF. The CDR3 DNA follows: TGTGCCAGCAGTGCCGGGACTAGCGCGTACAATGAGCAGTTCTTC.

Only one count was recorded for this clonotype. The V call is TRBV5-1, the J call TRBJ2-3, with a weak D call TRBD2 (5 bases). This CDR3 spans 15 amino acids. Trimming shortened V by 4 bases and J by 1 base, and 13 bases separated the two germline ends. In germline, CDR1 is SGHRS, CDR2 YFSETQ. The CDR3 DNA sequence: TGCGCCAGCAGCCACACAGCGGTACGCACAGATACGCAGTATTTT. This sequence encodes CASSHTAVRTDTQYF.

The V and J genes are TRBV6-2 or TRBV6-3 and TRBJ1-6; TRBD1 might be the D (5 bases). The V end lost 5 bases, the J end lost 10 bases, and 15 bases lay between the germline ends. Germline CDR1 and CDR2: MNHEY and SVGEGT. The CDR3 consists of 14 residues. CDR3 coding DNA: TGTGCCAGCAGTCGGAGGGGCATCCTCTCACCCCTCCACTTT. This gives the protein CASSRRGILSPLHF.

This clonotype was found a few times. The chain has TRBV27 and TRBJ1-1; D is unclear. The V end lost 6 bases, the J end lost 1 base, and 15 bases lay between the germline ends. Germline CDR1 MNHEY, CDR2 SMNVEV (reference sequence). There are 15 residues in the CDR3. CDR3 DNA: TGTGCCAGCAGCCCAATAGCTGGAACGAACACTGAAGCTTTCTTT. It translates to CASSPIAGTNTEAFF.

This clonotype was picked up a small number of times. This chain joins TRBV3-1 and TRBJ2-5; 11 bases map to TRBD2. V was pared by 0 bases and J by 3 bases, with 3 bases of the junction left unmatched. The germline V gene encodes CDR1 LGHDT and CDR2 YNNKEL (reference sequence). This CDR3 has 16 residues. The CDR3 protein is CASSQEGGLAEETQYF. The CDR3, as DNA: TGTGCCAGCAGCCAAGAGGGGGGACTAGCGGAAGAGACCCAGTACTTC.